This T cell receptor (beta chain) was obtained from a study of blood T cell repertoires in COVID-19. Study at large: Researchers got acute and convalescent COVID-19 samples from the United States, Italy and Spain. PBMCs, B-cell-depleted T cells, or T cells provided the cDNA or gDNA that made up the material.

Original handling: Cell counts per sample came from amplifying reference gene primers. The table came from immunoSEQ multiplex PCR; TCRdb's copy has only in-frame clones and leaves some out. The V and J calls and clone size are taken from that table; D and trimming were inferred from the DNA. The table shows approximately 170,000 clones, with around 86% occurring only once. The CDR3 is made up of 12 amino acids. From germline, CDR1 is KGHSH and CDR2 LQKENI. Trimming took 6 bases from V and 7 from J, leaving 13 bases between them. The chain couples TRBV18 to TRBJ2-7; tentatively, D is TRBD2 (6 bases). The origin of this receptor is a man in his 70s who had recovered from COVID-19. Sequencing was carried out using peripheral blood. In nucleotides, the CDR3 is TGTGCCAGCTCTGGGACTCCGGGAGAGCAGTACTTC. Amino acid sequence: CASSGTPGEQYF.